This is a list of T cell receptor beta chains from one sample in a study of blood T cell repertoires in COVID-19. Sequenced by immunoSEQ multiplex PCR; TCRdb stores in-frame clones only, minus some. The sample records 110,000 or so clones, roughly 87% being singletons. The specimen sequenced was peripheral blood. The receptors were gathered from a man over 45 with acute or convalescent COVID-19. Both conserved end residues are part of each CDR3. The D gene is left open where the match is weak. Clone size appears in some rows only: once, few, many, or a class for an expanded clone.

cdr3_aa: CASSSPGKTNTEAFF; cdr3_nt: TGTGCCAGCAGTTCCCCAGGGAAGACGAACACTGAAGCTTTCTTT; j_call: TRBJ1-1; clone_size: NA; v_call: TRBV6-6; d_call: NA
cdr3_aa: CASSLWGAEQFF; cdr3_nt: TGTGCCAGCAGTTTATGGGGAGCGGAGCAGTTCTTC; j_call: TRBJ2-1; clone_size: NA; v_call: TRBV27; d_call: NA
cdr3_aa: CASSQRGKVRNQPQHF; cdr3_nt: TGTGCCAGCTCACAACGGGGGAAAGTCCGGAATCAGCCCCAGCATTTT; j_call: TRBJ1-5; clone_size: NA; v_call: TRBV21-1; d_call: NA
cdr3_aa: CASSSGQGRYSPLHF; cdr3_nt: TGTGCCAGCAGCTCTGGACAGGGGCGGTATTCACCCCTCCACTTT; j_call: TRBJ1-6; clone_size: few; v_call: TRBV7-3; d_call: TRBD1
cdr3_aa: CASSTPEASGRLQETQYF; cdr3_nt: TGTGCCAGCAGTACCCCCGAGGCTAGCGGGAGGCTACAAGAGACCCAGTACTTC; j_call: TRBJ2-5; clone_size: NA; v_call: TRBV11-2; d_call: TRBD2
cdr3_aa: CASSIGSGKNTEAFF; cdr3_nt: TGTGCCAGTAGTATAGGTAGCGGCAAGAACACTGAAGCTTTCTTT; j_call: TRBJ1-1; clone_size: NA; v_call: TRBV19; d_call: NA
cdr3_aa: CASSPQVSYEQYF; cdr3_nt: TGTGCCAGCAGCCCCCAGGTTTCCTACGAGCAGTACTTC; j_call: TRBJ2-7; clone_size: NA; v_call: TRBV11-2; d_call: NA
cdr3_aa: CASSELTDRGYQPQHF; cdr3_nt: TGCGCCAGCAGTGAGTTAACGGACAGGGGATACCAGCCCCAGCATTTT; j_call: TRBJ1-5; clone_size: few; v_call: TRBV10-2; d_call: TRBD1
cdr3_aa: CASSPIPIAGGPGNEQFF; cdr3_nt: TGTGCCAGCAGTCCTATCCCTATAGCGGGAGGGCCGGGAAATGAGCAGTTCTTC; j_call: TRBJ2-1; clone_size: NA; v_call: TRBV27; d_call: TRBD2
cdr3_aa: CASSSTGNTEAFF; cdr3_nt: TGTGCCAGCAGTTCGACAGGGAACACTGAAGCTTTCTTT; j_call: TRBJ1-1; clone_size: NA; v_call: TRBV12-3/TRBV12-4; d_call: NA
cdr3_aa: CAISDAPRGQYSNQPQHF; cdr3_nt: TGTGCCATCAGTGACGCCCCTAGGGGACAATATAGCAATCAGCCCCAGCATTTT; j_call: TRBJ1-5; clone_size: NA; v_call: TRBV10-3; d_call: NA
cdr3_aa: CASSEGTTNPLTSTQYF; cdr3_nt: TGTGCCAGCAGCGAGGGGACTACTAACCCTTTGACAAGTACGCAGTATTTT; j_call: TRBJ2-3; clone_size: NA; v_call: TRBV9; d_call: TRBD2
cdr3_aa: CASSQVAGKTEAFF; cdr3_nt: TGTGCCAGCAGCCAAGTGGCAGGTAAGACTGAAGCTTTCTTT; j_call: TRBJ1-1; clone_size: NA; v_call: TRBV3-1/TRBV3-2; d_call: NA
cdr3_aa: CATSRDMYYEQYF; cdr3_nt: TGTGCCACCAGCAGAGATATGTACTACGAGCAGTACTTC; j_call: TRBJ2-7; clone_size: NA; v_call: TRBV15; d_call: NA
cdr3_aa: CASRPGTGSRTEAFF; cdr3_nt: TGTGCCAGCAGGCCCGGGACAGGGAGTCGGACTGAAGCTTTCTTT; j_call: TRBJ1-1; clone_size: NA; v_call: TRBV6-5; d_call: TRBD1
cdr3_aa: CASRSGGAANEKLFF; cdr3_nt: TGTGCCAGCAGATCAGGGGGCGCAGCTAATGAAAAACTGTTTTTT; j_call: TRBJ1-4; clone_size: NA; v_call: TRBV28; d_call: TRBD1
cdr3_aa: CSANQGDRGSELFF; cdr3_nt: TGCAGCGCCAACCAGGGGGACCGGGGGTCGGAACTGTTTTTT; j_call: TRBJ1-4; clone_size: NA; v_call: TRBV29-1; d_call: TRBD1
cdr3_aa: CASSLGGTYTEAFF; cdr3_nt: TGTGCCAGCAGCTTAGGGGGGACATACACTGAAGCTTTCTTT; j_call: TRBJ1-1; clone_size: NA; v_call: TRBV7-9; d_call: NA
cdr3_aa: CASSPGQAYNEQFF; cdr3_nt: TGTGCCAGCAGTCCGGGACAGGCCTACAATGAGCAGTTCTTC; j_call: TRBJ2-1; clone_size: NA; v_call: TRBV6-5; d_call: TRBD1
cdr3_aa: CASSNRGGGTDTQYF; cdr3_nt: TGTGCCAGCAGCAACCGTGGGGGAGGGACAGATACGCAGTATTTT; j_call: TRBJ2-3; clone_size: NA; v_call: TRBV28; d_call: TRBD2
cdr3_aa: CASSRASGGGTGELFF; cdr3_nt: TGTGCTAGCAGCCGTGCTAGCGGGGGGGGAACCGGGGAGCTGTTTTTT; j_call: TRBJ2-2; clone_size: NA; v_call: TRBV7-7; d_call: TRBD2
cdr3_aa: CASSLQASGGRSGELFF; cdr3_nt: TGTGCCAGCAGCTTACAGGCTAGCGGGGGTAGGAGCGGGGAGCTGTTTTTT; j_call: TRBJ2-2; clone_size: few; v_call: TRBV7-8; d_call: TRBD2
cdr3_aa: CASTKDIYSGNTIYF; cdr3_nt: TGTGCCAGCACCAAGGACATTTACTCTGGAAACACCATATATTTT; j_call: TRBJ1-3; clone_size: NA; v_call: TRBV28; d_call: NA
cdr3_aa: CASSLVDGYYNEQFF; cdr3_nt: TGTGCCAGCAGCTTAGTCGACGGGTACTACAATGAGCAGTTCTTC; j_call: TRBJ2-1; clone_size: NA; v_call: TRBV7-9; d_call: NA
cdr3_aa: CASTPWAGVGETQYF; cdr3_nt: TGTGCCAGCACCCCTTGGGCGGGAGTTGGGGAGACCCAGTACTTC; j_call: TRBJ2-5; clone_size: NA; v_call: TRBV5-4; d_call: TRBD2
cdr3_aa: CASSLVRLGAGELFF; cdr3_nt: TGTGCCAGCAGCTTAGTGCGGCTCGGGGCCGGGGAGCTGTTTTTT; j_call: TRBJ2-2; clone_size: NA; v_call: TRBV7-9; d_call: NA
cdr3_aa: CASSYQGGSPLHF; cdr3_nt: TGTGCCAGCAGTTATCAGGGAGGTTCACCCCTCCACTTT; j_call: TRBJ1-6; clone_size: NA; v_call: TRBV7-9; d_call: NA
cdr3_aa: CASSPQNTGELFF; cdr3_nt: TGTGCCAGCAGCCCACAAAACACCGGGGAGCTGTTTTTT; j_call: TRBJ2-2; clone_size: NA; v_call: TRBV3-1/TRBV3-2; d_call: NA
cdr3_aa: CASSYGEGGETQYF; cdr3_nt: TGTGCCAGCTCCTATGGGGAGGGGGGAGAGACCCAGTACTTC; j_call: TRBJ2-5; clone_size: NA; v_call: TRBV19; d_call: NA
cdr3_aa: CASSGGLGNQPQHF; cdr3_nt: TGTGCCAGTAGCGGTGGATTGGGCAATCAGCCCCAGCATTTT; j_call: TRBJ1-5; clone_size: NA; v_call: TRBV6-6; d_call: NA
cdr3_aa: CSGRQMGDEQYF; cdr3_nt: TGCAGCGGTCGGCAGATGGGAGACGAGCAGTACTTC; j_call: TRBJ2-7; clone_size: NA; v_call: TRBV29-1; d_call: NA
cdr3_aa: CASSPQVQTQYF; cdr3_nt: TGTGCCAGCAGCCCACAGGTGCAGACCCAGTACTTC; j_call: TRBJ2-5; clone_size: NA; v_call: TRBV11-2; d_call: NA
cdr3_aa: CASSSGTANTGELFF; cdr3_nt: TGTGCCAGCAGCTCCGGGACAGCTAACACCGGGGAGCTGTTTTTT; j_call: TRBJ2-2; clone_size: NA; v_call: TRBV28; d_call: TRBD1
cdr3_aa: CASSVTGTGLTDTQYF; cdr3_nt: TGTGCCAGCAGCGTAACCGGGACAGGTCTCACAGATACGCAGTATTTT; j_call: TRBJ2-3; clone_size: once; v_call: TRBV5-8; d_call: TRBD1
cdr3_aa: CASSLVASGRAAYEQYF; cdr3_nt: TGTGCCAGCAGCTTAGTGGCTAGCGGGAGGGCCGCGTACGAGCAGTACTTC; j_call: TRBJ2-7; clone_size: NA; v_call: TRBV7-8; d_call: TRBD2